This entry lists 16 T cell receptor beta chains sequenced from one sample in a study of T cells in Graves' hyperthyroidism and ophthalmopathy. TCR beta CDR3 regions were amplified from RNA transcripts. Carried out on the TCR CDR3, a first-round RT-PCR used the HTBI primer set. TCRdb itself ran the multiplex PCR reads through MiXCR, one entry per CDR3 protein. The table lists roughly 580,000 distinct CDR3 sequences, roughly 46% of them singletons. The sample was peripheral blood or thyroid tissue (not recorded which). The source is a woman aged 18-29 years with Graves' hyperthyroidism.

The genes are TRBV15 and TRBJ1-5, with TRBD1 identical over 8 bases. Trimming took 2 bases from V and 0 from J; bases not matched to a gene: 9. The CDR3 runs 18 residues. CDR1 LNHNV and CDR2 YYDKDF come from the germline V gene (reference sequence). CDR3 nucleotide sequence: TGTGCCACCAGCAGACAGGGGGCGAGCTACTATAGCAATCAGCCCCAGCATTTT. Residues: CATSRQGASYYSNQPQHF.

This clonotype was seen only once. V is TRBV29-1 and J is TRBJ1-5, with D unclear. The length of the CDR3 is 14 residues. V was trimmed by 7 bases and J by 0 bases, leaving 13 bases between them. The germline gives CDR1 SQVTM, CDR2 ANQGSEA. In DNA, the CDR3 is TGCAGCGGAGGCGACGATTATAGCAATCAGCCCCAGCATTTT. Protein sequence: CSGGDDYSNQPQHF.

The chain is built from TRBV4-2 and TRBJ2-7, with 8 nucleotides matching TRBD2. The trim removed 2 bases at V and 4 bases at J, leaving 4 bases unmatched. The CDR3 length is 14 residues. From germline, CDR1 is LGHNA and CDR2 YNFKEQ. The DNA of the CDR3 is TGTGCCAGCAGCCAAACAACTAGCGGATACGAGCAGTACTTC. Its translation: CASSQTTSGYEQYF.

In its sample, this clonotype was seen a few times. The chain joins TRBV29-1 to TRBJ2-3; weak D call: TRBD2 (6 bases). With 3 bases removed from V and 4 bases from J, the gap between germline ends came to 11 bases. Per germline, CDR1 SQVTM and CDR2 ANQGSEA. CDR3 length: 13 amino acids. The CDR3 loop reads CSVDPGVADTQYF. The CDR3 nucleotides read TGCAGCGTTGATCCGGGAGTGGCAGATACGCAGTATTTT.

The rearrangement links TRBV7-9 to TRBJ2-7, with a weak D call TRBD2 (6 bases). There are 15 residues in the CDR3. Germline V gene sequence: CDR1 SEHNR, CDR2 FQNEAQ (reference sequence). V lost 7 bases and J 3 bases, leaving 19 bases between the germline ends. The CDR3 bases are TGTGCCAGCACCACAGACAGCGGGTCAAACTACGAGCAGTACTTC. Amino acids: CASTTDSGSNYEQYF.

This clonotype occurred a few times. Compared with germline, one end of the junction differs, possibly owing to a read error. The rearrangement uses TRBV7-2 and TRBJ2-7; the D is unclear. The CDR3 is 14 residues long. CDR1 is SGHTA and CDR2 is FQGNSA in the germline V gene. CDR3 region: CASSKPGQTYEQYF. DNA of the CDR3: TGCGCCAGCAGCAAACCGGGCCAAACCTACGAGCAGTACTTC. Based on the CDR3 plus reference TRBV7-2 and TRBJ2-7, the full variable domain is GAGVSQSPSNKVTEKGKDVELRCDPISGHTALYWYRQSLGQGLEFLIYFQGNSAPDKSGLPSDRFSAERTGGSVSTLTIQRTQQEDSAVYLCASSKPGQTYEQYFGPGTRLTVT.

This clonotype was observed a few times. The chain couples TRBV2 to TRBJ1-5; D ambiguous. The CDR3 runs 14 residues. V was shortened by 5 bases and J by 8 bases, with 16 bases between the two germline ends. Germline CDR1 SNHLY, CDR2 FYNNEI. The CDR3 protein is CASSLAPRMKPQHF. In nucleotides, the CDR3 is TGTGCCAGCAGTTTGGCCCCTAGGATGAAGCCCCAGCATTTT.

This chain joins TRBV24-1 and TRBJ1-1; D is unclear. CDR1 and CDR2 (germline): KGHDR, SFDVKD. CDR3 length: 14 amino acids. The V end lost 5 bases, the J end lost 1 base, and 10 bases lay between the germline ends. The CDR3 region has the DNA TGTGCCACCAGTGCTGGAATCAAGAACACTGAAGCTTTCTTT. Translated: CATSAGIKNTEAFF.

The chain recombines TRBV24-1 with TRBJ1-4; tentative D call: TRBD1 (6 bases). Germline loops: CDR1 KGHDR, CDR2 SFDVKD. This CDR3 is 15 amino acids long. Trimming shortened V by 2 bases and J by 5 bases, and 11 bases separated the two germline ends. For the CDR3, the DNA is TGTGCCACCAGTGATTCCCAGGGGAGGAATGAAAAACTGTTTTTT. This encodes CATSDSQGRNEKLFF.

To note about this clonotype: The junction shows a germline mismatch at one end, possibly a read error. The genes are TRBV7-6 and TRBJ2-7; unclear D gene. CDR3 size: 14 residues. Germline CDR1 reads SGHVS; CDR2 reads FNYEAQ. CDR3 DNA sequence: TGCGCCAGCAGCCAAGGTCTGGACGACTACGAGCAGTACTTC. Translating gives CASSQGLDDYEQYF.

V and J are TRBV5-1 and TRBJ2-5; 8 bases are shared with TRBD2. J was trimmed by 4 bases and V by 4 bases; bases with no gene match: 9. Germline assignment: CDR1 SGHRS and CDR2 YFSETQ. This CDR3 region has 15 residues. CDR3: CASSPIAGKGETQYF. CDR3 nucleotide sequence: TGCGCCAGCAGCCCGATAGCGGGAAAAGGAGAGACCCAGTACTTC.

This clonotype was detected many times. V gene TRBV9 combines with J gene TRBJ1-2; 8 bases match TRBD1. The ends lost 1 base at V and 6 bases at J; junction bases unmatched: 2. CDR3 length equals 13 residues. Germline V gene data show CDR1 as SGDLS and CDR2 as YYNGEE. The CDR3 loop is CASSVIQGDGYTF. CDR3 in DNA: TGTGCCAGCAGCGTAATACAGGGGGATGGCTACACCTTC.

The rearrangement uses TRBV19 and TRBJ1-2; 9 positions agree with TRBD1. Germline-derived CDR1 and CDR2 are LNHDA and SQIVND (reference sequence). Losses at the gene ends were 5 bases for V and 4 bases for J; bases not matched to a gene: 8. The CDR3 is 15 amino acids. CDR3 residues: CASSGTGPPVYGYTF. The CDR3 bases are TGTGCCAGTAGTGGGACAGGGCCTCCCGTCTATGGCTACACCTTC.

A few counts support this clonotype. The chain combines TRBV7-9 with TRBJ1-1; a weak D match, TRBD1 (5 bases). The CDR3 sequence is 16 residues long. Germline assignment: CDR1 SEHNR and CDR2 FQNEAQ (reference sequence). Trimming took 2 bases from V and 4 from J, leaving 17 bases between them. CDR3 in amino acids: CASSLMAQGGGTEAFF. CDR3 DNA sequence: TGTGCCAGCAGCTTAATGGCGCAGGGCGGGGGCACTGAAGCTTTCTTT.

Of note for this clonotype: An end of the junction does not agree with germline; a read error may underlie this. The chain has TRBV7-8 and TRBJ1-1, with a weak D call TRBD1 (5 bases). The CDR3 is 15 residues long. Per germline, CDR1 SGHVS and CDR2 FQNEAQ. CDR3 nucleotides: TGCGCCAGCAGTGGTATACTGGGGCACGGGACTGAAGCTTTCTTT. Residues: CASSGILGHGTEAFF.

Concerning this clonotype itself: With a much larger clone just one base away, this may be a read error. The CDR3 does not close with the conserved phenylalanine or tryptophan, likely indicating a read error. The chain uses TRBV19 and TRBJ1-2; 8 nucleotides line up with TRBD1. The CDR3 is 13 amino acids. With V trimmed by 4 bases and J by 3 bases, 1 base remained unmatched. CDR1 is LNHDA, CDR2 SQIVND, per germline (reference sequence). CDR3 amino acids: CASSNRGDYGYTL. The CDR3 DNA sequence: TGTGCCAGTAGTAACAGGGGGGACTATGGCTACACCCTC.